This T cell receptor beta chain appears in the sequencing data of a study of T cell repertoires in cytomegalovirus infection. Study summary: It was recently identified HLA-C-restricted and well-studied HLA-B-restricted CMV epitopes that the study used. An indication of both CMV infection and matching HLA type came from public TCR beta signatures. Study results and caveats: Clonotype analysis showed dominance of the ex vivo response by HLA-C-restricted CMV-specific TCR beta clonotypes.

TCRdb used MiXCR to reprocess the reads, holding one entry per CDR3 protein. The table records fewer than 130,000 distinct CDR3 sequences, roughly 41% of them present only once. This clonotype showed up many times. Its matching antigen is unknown. From germline, CDR1 is SSHAT and CDR2 FNYEAQ (reference sequence). CDR3 length: 13 residues. The V end was cut by 5 bases, the J end by 1 base, with 8 bases between. The sequence was obtained from a human donor in good health (CMV status not recorded). Some clones in this sample may be carry-over from other donors' samples. The V gene is TRBV7-7, the J gene TRBJ1-1, with D unresolved. The sequencing used CD8+ T cells from cultured PBMCs, collected from culture after CMV antigen stimulation. The CDR3 DNA is TGTGCCAGCAGCCAACAGTGGAACACTGAAGCTTTCTTT. Its translation is CASSQQWNTEAFF. The whole variable domain, remainder taken from reference TRBV7-7 and TRBJ1-1, is GAGVSQSPRYKVTKRGQDVTLRCDPISSHATLYWYQQALGQGPEFLTYFNYEAQPDKSGLPSDRFSAERPEGSISTLTIQRTEQRDSAMYRCASSQQWNTEAFFGQGTRLTVV.